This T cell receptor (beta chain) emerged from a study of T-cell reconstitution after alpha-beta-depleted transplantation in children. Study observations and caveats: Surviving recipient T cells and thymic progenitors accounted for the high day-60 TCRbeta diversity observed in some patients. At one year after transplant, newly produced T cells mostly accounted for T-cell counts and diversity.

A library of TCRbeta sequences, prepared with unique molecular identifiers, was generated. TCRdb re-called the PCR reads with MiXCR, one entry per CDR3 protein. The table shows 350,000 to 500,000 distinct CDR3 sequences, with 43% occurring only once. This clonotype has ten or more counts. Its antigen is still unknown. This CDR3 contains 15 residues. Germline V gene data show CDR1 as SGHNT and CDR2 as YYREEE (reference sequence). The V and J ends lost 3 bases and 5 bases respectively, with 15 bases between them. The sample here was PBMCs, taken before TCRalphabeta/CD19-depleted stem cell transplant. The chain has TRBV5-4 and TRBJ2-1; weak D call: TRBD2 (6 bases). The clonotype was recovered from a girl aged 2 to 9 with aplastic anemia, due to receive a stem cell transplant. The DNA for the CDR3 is TGTGCCAGCAGCTCGCGGAGGCGGGACCACAATGAGCAGTTCTTC. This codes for CASSSRRRDHNEQFF. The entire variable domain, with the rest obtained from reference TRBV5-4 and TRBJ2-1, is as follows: ETGVTQSPTHLIKTRGQQVTLRCSSQSGHNTVSWYQQALGQGPQFIFQYYREEENGRGNFPPRFSGLQFPNYSSELNVNALELDDSALYLCASSSRRRDHNEQFFGPGTRLTVL.